This T cell receptor (beta chain) was captured in a study of tumor and adjacent non-tumor tissue in lung cancer. Study details: The cohort had 12 to 13 adenocarcinoma, a couple of squamous cell and 1 small cell patients.

A remark on this clonotype: Its specificity is not known. The conserved phenylalanine or tryptophan normally closing the CDR3 is absent here, so this likely arose from a read error.

Germline CDR1 and CDR2: MNHEY and SVGAGI. CDR3 length: 17 residues. No cell sorting was done before RNA was extracted from the tissue. Three rounds of nested PCR, following a modified ARM-PCR protocol, produced the TCRbeta library. TCRdb re-derived calls from the multiplex PCR reads in MiXCR, one entry per CDR3 protein. This table holds 60,000 to 95,000 distinct CDR3 sequences, 60% to 80% found once. General study results and limits: Significantly higher TCR diversity was found in tumor than normal lung. Tumor TCR diversity, when higher, was linked to shorter survival.

V is TRBV6-5 and J is TRBJ2-6; D might be TRBD1 (5 bases). Material for sequencing was lung tumor tissue. The origin of this receptor is a woman aged 45-65 years with non-small cell lung cancer. The CDR3 coding sequence is TGTGCCAGCAGTCTCCCTTTTTGGTACTCTGGGGCCGACGTCCTGACTGTC. Translating gives CASSLPFWYSGADVLTV.